This T cell receptor beta chain was retrieved from a study of cytomegalovirus exposure and HLA in healthy donors. Study-level background: Genetic ancestry analysis placed around 76% of the approximately 390 donors that were genotyped in the Caucasian-associated cluster.

Broader study findings: What a later analysis reportedly showed was that an Asian-associated ancestry cluster had fewer N-insertions than the approximately 700-donor mean. Earlier analysis yielded a pattern in which most TCR beta V segments were productive about 87% or about 30% of the time.

13 Jbeta primers and 60 Vbeta primers were used for the PCR. Some clones are missing from TCRdb's copy, which holds only in-frame ones; the method was immunoSEQ multiplex PCR. This sample has about 160,000 clones; about 83% occur once, and the top ten carry approximately 13%. A remark on this clone: The antigen is unknown.

This receptor was taken from a man aged 35-49 years in good health and CMV-seropositive. The specimen sequenced was PBMCs.

This CDR3 reads CAWTPAGSNQPQHF. The CDR3 nucleotides are TGTGCCTGGACCCCGGCAGGGAGCAATCAGCCCCAGCATTTT. The chain uses TRBV30 and TRBJ1-5; D might be TRBD1 (5 bases). Looked up from germline, CDR1 is GTSNPN and CDR2 is SVGIG (reference sequence). CDR3 length equals 14 residues. V was pared by 4 bases and J by 1 base, with 11 bases between. The entire variable domain, with the rest obtained from reference TRBV30 and TRBJ1-5, is as follows: SQTIHQWPATLVQPVGSPLSLECTVEGTSNPNLYWYRQAAGRGLQLLFYSVGIGQISSEVPQNLSASRPQDRQFILSSKKLLLSDSGFYLCAWTPAGSNQPQHFGDGTRLSIL.